Given below is one T cell receptor (beta chain) in context. This specimen comes from a study of blood T cell repertoires in COVID-19. There are 14 residues in the CDR3. The germline V and J ends were trimmed by 1 base and 7 bases, with 13 bases remaining between them. The germline V gene has CDR1 MDHEN and CDR2 SYDVKM. The protocol was immunoSEQ multiplex PCR, while the TCRdb copy is restricted to in-frame clones and leaves out a portion. Found here are roughly 75,000 clones, roughly 85% of them singletons; the top ten hold roughly 9.1%. Sequencing was done on a sample of peripheral blood. The V gene is TRBV28, the J gene TRBJ1-1; D gene unclear. The receptor comes from a middle-aged man with COVID-19, enrolled during active disease. The CDR3 loop reads CASSLFGEPNEAFF. The CDR3 coding sequence is TGTGCCAGCAGTTTATTCGGGGAGCCGAATGAAGCTTTCTTT.